Below, one T cell receptor beta chain is given with its context. No antigen is known for it. This record comes from a study of cytomegalovirus exposure and HLA in healthy donors. Study details: The roughly 700 first-cohort repertoires shared a platform with the roughly 120 validation repertoires, as reported in a later analysis.

Study results and caveats: There were a few CMV-associated chains whose specificity for CMV antigens was confirmed in vitro. Many donors shared some public TCRs, even though most TCR sequences were rare.

The CDR3 sequence is 14 residues long. Trimming removed 4 bases from V and 6 bases from J; junction bases left unmatched: 4. The germline V gene encodes CDR1 SGHVS and CDR2 FQNEAQ. Profiled with immunoSEQ multiplex PCR; TCRdb holds only in-frame clones, not every one. The sample contains more than 95,000 clones, about 88% of which appear only once. This chain uses TRBV7-8 with TRBJ1-5; 9 bases are shared with TRBD1. This TCR was recovered from a man aged 18 to 30 in good health and CMV-seropositive. Input material: PBMCs. The CDR3 spells CASSYDRGSQPQHF. The CDR3 DNA is TGTGCCAGCAGCTACGACAGGGGGTCTCAGCCCCAGCATTTT.